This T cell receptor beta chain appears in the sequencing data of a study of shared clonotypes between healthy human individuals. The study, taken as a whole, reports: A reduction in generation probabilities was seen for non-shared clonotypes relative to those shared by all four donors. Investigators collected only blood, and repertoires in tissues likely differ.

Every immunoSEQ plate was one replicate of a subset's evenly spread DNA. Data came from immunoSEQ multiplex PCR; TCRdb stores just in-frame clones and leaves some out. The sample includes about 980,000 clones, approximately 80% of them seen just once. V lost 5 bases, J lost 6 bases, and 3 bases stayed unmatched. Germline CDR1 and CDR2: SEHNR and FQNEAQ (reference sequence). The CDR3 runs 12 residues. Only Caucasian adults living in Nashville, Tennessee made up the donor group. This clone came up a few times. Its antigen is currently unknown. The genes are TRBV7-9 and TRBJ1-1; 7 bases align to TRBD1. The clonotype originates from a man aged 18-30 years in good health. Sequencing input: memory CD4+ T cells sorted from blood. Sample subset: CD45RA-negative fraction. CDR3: CASSPDRAEAFF. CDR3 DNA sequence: TGTGCCAGCAGCCCAGACAGGGCTGAAGCTTTCTTT.